Below, 20 T cell receptor beta chains from the same sample are listed, as sequenced in a study of OX40 agonist ivuxolimab in advanced cancers. Assay used: immunoSEQ multiplex PCR; TCRdb lists only in-frame clones, some missing. In the table there are around 80,000 clones, about 91% of which are singletons. The sequencing used CD4+ or CD8+ T cells sorted from blood, collected in a trial of the OX40 agonist ivuxolimab. The source is an adult with an advanced solid tumor such as melanoma, head and neck, liver or kidney cancer.

This clone occurred once. The V gene is TRBV1, the J gene TRBJ2-1; no DNA check was done on the table's D call, TRBD2. TRBV1 is assigned pseudogene status. The CDR3 is 14 amino acids. The CDR3 protein is CTSSQLLAFHEQFF. For the CDR3, the DNA is TGCACCAGCAGCCAGCTACTAGCGTTCCATGAGCAGTTCTTC.

The chain has TRBV29-1 and TRBJ2-2; TRBD1 matches 8 bases. The CDR3 contains 14 residues. The germline gives CDR1 SQVTM, CDR2 ANQGSEA. V shed 7 bases and J 3 bases; nucleotides not matched to a gene: 7. The chain's CDR3 is CSASLTGDTGELFF. The CDR3 DNA reads as TGCAGCGCGTCCCTGACAGGGGACACCGGGGAGCTGTTTTTT.

The chain uses TRBV7-2 and TRBJ2-2; weak D call: TRBD1 (6 bases). The CDR3 extends over 15 amino acids. Germline CDR1 reads SGHTA; CDR2 reads FQGNSA. Trimming took 1 base from V and 3 from J, leaving 9 bases between them. The CDR3 here is CASSLGQGHTGELFF. CDR3 in DNA: TGTGCCAGCAGCTTAGGCCAGGGGCACACCGGGGAGCTGTTTTTT.

The rearrangement links TRBV28 to TRBJ1-1; no firm D call. The CDR3 totals 12 residues. Germline loops: CDR1 MDHEN, CDR2 SYDVKM. V was trimmed by 3 bases and J by 6 bases, leaving 8 bases between them. The CDR3 DNA follows: TGTGCCAGCAGTTTTTCGAGGGCTGAAGCTTTCTTT. Translating gives CASSFSRAEAFF.

The rearrangement joins TRBV7-9 to TRBJ2-1, with D perhaps matching TRBD1 (5 bases). This CDR3 is built from 15 residues. V was cut by 3 bases and J by 4 bases, with 13 bases left in between. Germline V CDR1 and CDR2: SEHNR, FQNEAQ (reference sequence). As DNA, the CDR3 is TGTGCCAGCAGCTTTCCCAGGGTTGGTTACAATGAGCAGTTCTTC. Protein: CASSFPRVGYNEQFF.

This chain connects TRBV25-1 to TRBJ1-3; 7 bases map to TRBD1. Per germline, CDR1 MGHDK and CDR2 SYGVNS. V lost 4 bases and J lost 9; bases outside the gene matches: 6. There are 13 residues in the CDR3. The CDR3 loop reads CASSVTGEGTIYF. CDR3 nucleotide sequence: TGTGCCAGCAGTGTCACAGGGGAGGGCACCATATATTTT.

V and J are TRBV6-6 and TRBJ1-5; maybe TRBD1 (6 bases). CDR1 is MNHNY and CDR2 is SVGAGI in the germline V gene (reference sequence). Trimming cost V 6 bases and J 6 bases, with 21 bases left between them. This CDR3 has 16 amino acids. The CDR3 DNA sequence: TGTGCCAGCAGCCGACATTTTGTCGGGACACTTCAGCCCCAGCATTTT. As protein: CASSRHFVGTLQPQHF.

The rearrangement uses TRBV5-6 and TRBJ2-4, with D possibly matching TRBD1 (5 bases). With 7 bases removed from V and 5 bases from J, the gap between germline ends came to 22 bases. Germline CDR1 SGHDT, CDR2 YYEEEE. The CDR3 has 16 residues. The CDR3 nucleotides read TGTGCCAGCGGACCAGAAGGGCCTAGGGGTGAAAACATTCAGTACTTC. Encoded protein: CASGPEGPRGENIQYF.

The chain links TRBV10-2 to TRBJ2-5; TRBD2 aligns across 10 bases. CDR3 length equals 15 residues. Germline assignment: CDR1 WSHSY and CDR2 SAAADI. The junction had 6 bases not matched to a gene; V was cut back by 6 bases and J by 2 bases. The CDR3 protein is CASRRTSGLQETQYF. In DNA, the CDR3 is TGCGCCAGCAGAAGGACTAGCGGACTTCAAGAGACCCAGTACTTC.

This chain joins TRBV19 and TRBJ2-1; either TRBD1 or TRBD2 may fit D (6 bases each). The germline V gene has CDR1 LNHDA and CDR2 SQIVND (reference sequence). The CDR3 spans 15 residues. Trimming shortened V by 0 bases and J by 10 bases, and 16 bases separated the two germline ends. This CDR3 is CASSIDLRGLAEQFF. In nucleotides, the CDR3 is TGTGCCAGTAGTATAGATCTTCGGGGGCTAGCGGAGCAGTTCTTC.

CDR3 DNA sequence: TGTGCCTGGAGTGTACGCACTGGGGGCTACACCTTC. It is translated as CAWSVRTGGYTF. This chain joins TRBV30 and TRBJ1-2; D not certain. Germline-derived CDR1 and CDR2 are GTSNPN and SVGIG (reference sequence). V was trimmed by 0 bases and J by 8 bases, leaving 10 bases between them. This CDR3 comprises 12 residues.

This clone was picked up a small number of times. The chain combines TRBV9 with TRBJ2-3; TRBD2 agrees at 7 bases. This CDR3 has 15 amino acids. V was pared by 4 bases and J by 1 base, with 6 bases of the junction left unmatched. The germline V gene encodes CDR1 SGDLS and CDR2 YYNGEE. CDR3 amino acids: CASSRGGSGTDTQYF. The CDR3 DNA reads as TGTGCCAGCAGCCGTGGCGGGAGCGGCACAGATACGCAGTATTTT.

The CDR3 DNA reads as TGTGCCAGCAGCTTCAGGGATCCGACTGAAGCTTTCTTT. This codes for CASSFRDPTEAFF. The rearrangement uses TRBV7-2 and TRBJ1-1, with D possibly being TRBD1 (5 bases). V lost 3 bases, J lost 5 bases, and 10 bases lay in between. The germline CDR1 and CDR2 sequences are SGHTA and FQGNSA. The CDR3 extends over 13 amino acids.

The chain links TRBV4-2 to TRBJ2-3, with unresolved D. Germline V gene sequence: CDR1 LGHNA, CDR2 YNFKEQ. This CDR3 has 16 residues. Deletions cut 0 bases from V and 0 bases from J, with 10 bases between. The DNA of the CDR3 is TGTGCCAGCAGCCAAGATAAACCGTCTAGCACAGATACGCAGTATTTT. As protein: CASSQDKPSSTDTQYF.

This sequence joins TRBV29-1 and TRBJ1-2; TRBD1 matches 8 bases. Germline CDR1 SQVTM, CDR2 ANQGSEA. Trimming at V came to 5 bases and at J to 7 bases, leaving 6 bases not matched to a gene. This CDR3 has 12 amino acids. This CDR3 reads CSVSDRVGGYTF. The CDR3 coding sequence is TGCAGCGTTTCGGACAGGGTGGGTGGCTACACCTTC.

This rearrangement joins TRBV13 to TRBJ2-7; 9 bases are shared with TRBD1. Germline CDR1 is PRHDT and CDR2 is FYEKMQ (reference sequence). The CDR3 length is 14 residues. The J segment lost 7 bases and the V segment lost 4 bases, leaving 8 bases of the junction unmatched. DNA of the CDR3: TGTGCCAGCAGCTCCAGGGGACAGGGTAGGGAGCAGTACTTC. This sequence encodes CASSSRGQGREQYF.

V usage is TRBV28 and J usage is TRBJ2-2; no clear D gene. CDR3 size: 14 residues. CDR1 and CDR2 (germline): MDHEN, SYDVKM. Trimming pared 3 bases from V and 4 bases from J, leaving 9 bases between. CDR3 bases: TGTGCCAGCAGTTTTTCACAGCCCACCGGGGAGCTGTTTTTT. Encoded protein: CASSFSQPTGELFF.

CDR3 amino acids: CASSETGADTQYF. For the CDR3, the DNA is TGTGCCAGCTCAGAGACAGGTGCCGATACGCAGTATTTT. The V and J genes are TRBV18 and TRBJ2-3, with TRBD1 as a possible D gene (6 bases). Trimming pared 5 bases from V and 6 bases from J, leaving 12 bases between. CDR3 length: 13 residues. Germline loops: CDR1 KGHSH, CDR2 LQKENI.

Regarding this clone: One junction end does not reproduce the germline sequence, and a read error may be involved. The V and J genes are TRBV7-7 and TRBJ1-5; no definite D call. CDR1 and CDR2 from the germline V gene are SSHAT and FNYEAQ (reference sequence). This CDR3 region has 20 residues. For the CDR3, the DNA is TGTGCTAGCAGCTTAGAACTGGGTTTAACCGACCTAACTAGCAATCAGCCCCAGCATTTT. The encoded protein is CASSLELGLTDLTSNQPQHF.

The V and J genes are TRBV6-5 and TRBJ1-1; 7 bases line up with TRBD1. Trimming cost V 6 bases and J 0 bases; bases outside gene matches: 4. CDR1 and CDR2 from the germline V gene are MNHEY and SVGAGI. The length of the CDR3 is 14 residues. The CDR3 DNA sequence: TGTGCCAGCAGATTGGGACAGTTGAACACTGAAGCTTTCTTT. Amino acids: CASRLGQLNTEAFF.